This T cell receptor (beta chain) was captured by sequencing in a study of beta chain features in type 1 diabetes (dated by TCRdb to about 2018). A note on the overall study: Mean age, gender distribution, total cell number and subset yield did not differ between patients and healthy donors. The study compared the TCRB repertoires of sorted circulating CD4+ T cell subsets in recently diagnosed type 1 diabetes patients with those in matched healthy donors. Regulatory and stem cell-like memory subsets were obtained from only 8 patients and about 8 healthy donors, while naive and central memory subsets were obtained from all 30 or so donors. A total of about 110 million sorted cells were examined across all samples, and the number of cells per subset was strongly correlated with RNA yield. What the study reported, not specific to this receptor: Patients with type 1 diabetes made fewer insertions and deleted more nucleotides at VDJ recombination sites, implying thymic rearrangement abnormalities. HLA sub-analyses involved small numbers of individuals, so any influence of HLA type on TCRB rearrangement remained unresolved. Naive, central memory and regulatory TCRB repertoires appeared more similar among patients than among healthy donors. A moderate but significant shortening of TCRB CDR3 length was observed in type 1 diabetes patients in all four CD4+ subsets. Shorter templates might have been favored by PCR, but patient and control samples were amplified and corrected together, so both groups would have been affected equally by any skew. Because cDNA rather than genomic DNA was sequenced, highly expressing activated cells could have been over-represented, although no difference in activation and CD3 levels was found between groups.

V was cut back by 8 bases and J by 6 bases, leaving a gap of 13 bases between them. The germline V gene yields SGHTA for CDR1 and FQGNSA for CDR2. Spanning cysteine to phenylalanine, the CDR3 consists of 12 amino acids. Only the CDR3 DNA stays, 36 bases, in frame from base 1. Turning to this clone: The specificity of this receptor is unknown. Within one base of it there is no much larger clone, and no base qualities were kept.

The entire isolated RNA was reverse transcribed using the High Capacity cDNA Reverse Transcription Kit, and thus expressed TCRB transcripts were sequenced. Naive, central memory and regulatory T cell samples underwent deep immunoSEQ sequencing, averaging roughly 3.5 million total reads per sample. Sorted cells were lysed in RLT buffer and RNA was extracted with DNase-treated RNeasy Micro or Mini kits, depending on cell number. To prevent cross-contamination, each cell subset was processed individually, whereas patient and healthy donor samples were processed jointly. TCRB sequences were amplified from cDNA with the immunoSEQ multiplex PCR, producing 87-bp fragments spanning the CDR3 region. Sequencing of the amplicons was done on the Illumina HiSeq platform. Turning to the authors' computational methods: Synthetic template baselines were used to correct PCR bias computationally, reads within Hamming distance 2 were collapsed, and singletons that could not be merged were discarded. Reads were aligned against IMGT so that V, D and J genes, CDR3 length and insertions or deletions at six rearrangement sites could be assigned. Clonotype counts were normalized to sorted cell number within each subset before computing true diversity and Gini coefficients with the tcR R package. Repertoire sharing was quantified using the overlap coefficient calculated on TCRB nucleotide sequences. As a proxy for the pre-selection repertoire, out-of-frame TCRB sequences from naive cells were analyzed. The clones in this table, taken by TCRdb from immuneACCESS, are in-frame only. Not every clone is retained; where verified, under half of the shortfall comes from an unresolved V gene, and the cause of the rest is unknown. Clone size and the V and J calls come from that table; the DNA yielded D and trimming. This sample holds hundreds of thousands of clones; under 15% were observed only once. About 0.02% of the sample is in the top ten clones.

A single peripheral blood draw of about 120 mL on average was collected from each donor into heparinised tubes. Using a panel that included CD45RO, CCR7, CD25, CD127, CD95 and CD27, naive, central memory, regulatory and stem cell-like memory CD4+ T cells were sorted on a BD FACSAria II. Every sorted population had a purity above 95%. PBMCs were isolated immediately by Lymphoprep density gradient centrifugation and stained directly without culture. So that batch effects would be minimized, each experiment stained and sorted samples in pairs, pairing one healthy donor with one patient. The specimen sequenced was naive CD4+ T cells from blood. The sample's cell subset or site label is to be understood as: true naive CD4+ T cells. The chain was built from TRBV7-2 and TRBJ1-1; no D segment can be confidently identified. The clonotype was recovered from a man in his late teens or twenties with type 1 diabetes. The DNA sequence follows: TGTGCCAGCCGGTATCGTAGGGCTGAAGCTTTCTTT. Its translation is CASRYRRAEAFF.